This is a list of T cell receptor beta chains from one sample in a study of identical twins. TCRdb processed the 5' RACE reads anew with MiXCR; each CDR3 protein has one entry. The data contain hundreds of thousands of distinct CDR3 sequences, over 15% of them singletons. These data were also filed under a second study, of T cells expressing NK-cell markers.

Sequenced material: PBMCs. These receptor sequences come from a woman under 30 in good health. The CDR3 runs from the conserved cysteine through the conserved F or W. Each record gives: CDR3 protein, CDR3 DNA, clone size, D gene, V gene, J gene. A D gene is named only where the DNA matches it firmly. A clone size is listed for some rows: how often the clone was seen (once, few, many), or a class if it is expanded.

CSASPLPHGQYF	TGCAGTGCTAGCCCCTTACCACACGGGCAGTACTTC	-	-	TRBV20-1	TRBJ2-7
CSARHSRNTEAFF	TGCAGTGCTAGACACTCCCGGAACACTGAAGCTTTCTTT	few	-	TRBV20-1	TRBJ1-1
CASSQVLAGGTGELFF	TGCGCCAGCAGCCAAGTTCTAGCGGGAGGCACCGGGGAGCTGTTTTTT	-	TRBD2	TRBV4-3	TRBJ2-2
CASSVRLAGSQETQYF	TGTGCCAGCAGCGTCAGACTAGCGGGTTCCCAAGAGACCCAGTACTTC	-	TRBD2	TRBV9	TRBJ2-5
CAFTGLDSYNEQFF	TGTGCCTTTACGGGACTCGATTCCTACAATGAGCAGTTCTTC	few	-	TRBV30	TRBJ2-1
CASRQGGLANEQFF	TGTGCCAGCCGACAGGGGGGACTAGCCAATGAGCAGTTCTTC	few	-	TRBV7-9	TRBJ2-1
CASSKDREAFF	TGCGCCAGCAGCAAGGACAGAGAAGCTTTCTTT	-	-	TRBV5-1	TRBJ1-1
CASSLDGNSGETQYF	TGTGCCAGCAGCTTAGATGGGAATAGCGGAGAGACCCAGTACTTC	-	-	TRBV11-2	TRBJ2-5
CASSPQRSYNEQFF	TGTGCCAGCAGCCCCCAGCGCTCCTACAATGAGCAGTTCTTC	few	-	TRBV9	TRBJ2-1
CASSWTLGTGELFF	TGCGCCAGCAGCTGGACCCTGGGCACCGGGGAGCTGTTTTTT	-	-	TRBV5-1	TRBJ2-2
CASSFRLSVPSYNEQFF	TGTGCCAGCAGCTTTCGACTGAGCGTCCCCTCCTACAATGAGCAGTTCTTC	-	-	TRBV7-2	TRBJ2-1
CATSSPGLSYEQYF	TGTGCCACCAGCAGTCCCGGACTTTCCTACGAGCAGTACTTC	few	-	TRBV15	TRBJ2-7
CASSTQGNTEAFF	TGCGCCAGCAGCACACAGGGGAACACTGAAGCTTTCTTT	many	-	TRBV5-1	TRBJ1-1